This T cell receptor (beta chain) was identified in a study of T cells in women clearing cervical HPV infection. The overall study: Donors had HPV16-related CIN3 or worse; 2 had invasive cancer.

To note about this clone: The DNA ends 3 residues before the CDR3 does, and the rest of the CDR3 is filled in from the germline J gene.

Germline CDR1 and CDR2: LNHDA and SQIVND (reference sequence). The J segment lost 7 bases and the V segment lost 5 bases, leaving 3 bases of the junction unmatched. The CDR3 contains 13 residues. immunoSEQ multiplex PCR used an average of roughly 1,300 ng genomic DNA. Sequencing used immunoSEQ multiplex PCR; TCRdb keeps in-frame clones, though not all of them. This repertoire includes about 22,000 clones. The source is a woman between 18 and 70 years old with a cervical HPV16 infection that either progressed to CIN3+ or cleared (not recorded which). V is TRBV19 and J is TRBJ1-4, with 8 bases identical to TRBD1. Sequencing was done on a sample of blood buffy coat. The CDR3 sequence is CASSGTGGEKLFF. The sequenced part of the CDR3 DNA is TGTGCCAGTAGTGGGACAGGTGGTGAAAAA. The complete variable domain, with remaining parts taken from reference TRBV19 and TRBJ1-4, reads DGGITQSPKYLFRKEGQNVTLSCEQNLNHDAMYWYRQDPGQGLRLIYYSQIVNDFQKGDIAEGYSVSREKKESFPLTVTSAQKNPTAFYLCASSGTGGEKLFFGSGTQLSVL.